This T cell receptor beta chain is drawn from a study of long-term antiretroviral therapy in people with HIV. Survey-level immunoSEQ v3.0 assays were run. Data came from immunoSEQ multiplex PCR; TCRdb stores just in-frame clones and leaves some out. The table includes 15,000 to 20,000 clones, roughly 90% detected once. CDR1 and CDR2 (germline): SGHRS, YFSETQ. CDR3 length equals 18 residues. V lost 0 bases, J lost 2 bases, and 15 bases lay in between. Points from the study as a whole: Repertoires with HIV possessed tighter CDR3 length spans than those of controls. Pre-ART clonal expansion yielded clones that dominated the repertoire at all time points.

In the case of this clone: Antigen specificity is unknown.

The origin of this receptor is a man in his fifties or sixties with HIV. The chain joins TRBV5-1 to TRBJ2-6, with D possibly TRBD1 on 6 matching bases. This material consisted of unsorted PBMCs, taken 0.3 years after starting antiretroviral therapy. In DNA form, the CDR3 reads TGCGCCAGCAGCTTGGAAGATAGGGGGTCCCCTGGGGCCAACGTCCTGACTTTC. It specifies CASSLEDRGSPGANVLTF.